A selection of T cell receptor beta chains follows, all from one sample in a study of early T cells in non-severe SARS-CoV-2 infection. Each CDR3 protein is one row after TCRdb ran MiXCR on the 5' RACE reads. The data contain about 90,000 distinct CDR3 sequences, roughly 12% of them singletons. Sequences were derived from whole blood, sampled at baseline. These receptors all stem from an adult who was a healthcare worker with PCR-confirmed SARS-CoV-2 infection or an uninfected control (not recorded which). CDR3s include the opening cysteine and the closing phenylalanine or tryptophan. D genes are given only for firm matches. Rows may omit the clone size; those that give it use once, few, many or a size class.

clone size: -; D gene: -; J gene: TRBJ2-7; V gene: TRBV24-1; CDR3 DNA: TGTGCCACCAGGGCCGGGACACTATCCGAGCAGTACTTC; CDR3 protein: CATRAGTLSEQYF
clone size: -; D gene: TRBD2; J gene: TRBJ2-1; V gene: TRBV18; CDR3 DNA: TGTGCCAGCTCACCCACCCAGGGACTAGCGGAGACCCAGCCGCGGTTCTTC; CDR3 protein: CASSPTQGLAETQPRFF
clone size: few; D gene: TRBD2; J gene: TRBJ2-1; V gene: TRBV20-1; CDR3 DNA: TGCAGTGCTAGAGTCGGGACTAGCGGGAGAAACAGTCCCTACAATGAGCAGTTCTTC; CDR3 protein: CSARVGTSGRNSPYNEQFF
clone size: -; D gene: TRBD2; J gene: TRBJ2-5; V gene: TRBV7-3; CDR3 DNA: TGTGCCAGCAGCTTACTCGGACTAGCGGGAGAGACCCAGTACTTC; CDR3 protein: CASSLLGLAGETQYF
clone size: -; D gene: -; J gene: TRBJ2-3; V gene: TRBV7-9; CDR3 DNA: TGTGCCAGCAGCTTTAAGGGGCGCCCCACAGATACGCAGTATTTT; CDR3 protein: CASSFKGRPTDTQYF
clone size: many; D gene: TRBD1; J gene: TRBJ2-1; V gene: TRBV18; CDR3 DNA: TGTGCCAGCTCACCAGGGACAGGGTCCTACAATGAGCAGTTCTTC; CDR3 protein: CASSPGTGSYNEQFF
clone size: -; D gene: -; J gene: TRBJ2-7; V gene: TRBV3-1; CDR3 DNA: TGTGCCAGCAGCCAAGGGGCCCTCCCAGACGAGCAGTACTTC; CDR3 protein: CASSQGALPDEQYF
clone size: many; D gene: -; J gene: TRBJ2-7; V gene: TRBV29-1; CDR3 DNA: TGCAGCGTAGAATACAGGGACCTCCCCTACGAGCAGTACTTC; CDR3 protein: CSVEYRDLPYEQYF
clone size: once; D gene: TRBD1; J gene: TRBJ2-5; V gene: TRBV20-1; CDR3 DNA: TGCAGTGCTTGGACAGGGGGACAAGAGACCCAGTACTTC; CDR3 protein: CSAWTGGQETQYF
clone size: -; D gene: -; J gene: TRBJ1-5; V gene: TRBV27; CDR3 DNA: TGTGCCAGCAGTTTATTCCCCTCAACATGGCCCCAGCATTTT; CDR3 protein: CASSLFPSTWPQHF
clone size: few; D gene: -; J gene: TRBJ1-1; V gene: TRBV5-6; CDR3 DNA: TGTGCCAGCAACCCCGCGGGCACTGAAGCTTTCTTT; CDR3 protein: CASNPAGTEAFF
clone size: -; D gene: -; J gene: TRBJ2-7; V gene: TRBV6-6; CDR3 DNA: TGTGCCAGCAGTACGACCTCCTACGAGCAGTACTTC; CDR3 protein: CASSTTSYEQYF
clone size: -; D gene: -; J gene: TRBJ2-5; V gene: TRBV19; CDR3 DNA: TGTGCCAGTAGTAAGTGGCCAGGGGAAGAGACCCAGTACTTC; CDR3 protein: CASSKWPGEETQYF
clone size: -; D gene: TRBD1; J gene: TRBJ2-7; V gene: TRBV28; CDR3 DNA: TGTGCCAGCGGGGACAGCCACTCCTACGAGCAGTACTTC; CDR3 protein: CASGDSHSYEQYF
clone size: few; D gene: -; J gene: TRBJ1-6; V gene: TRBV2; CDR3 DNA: TGTGCCAGCAACAGGGACTATAATTCACCCCTCCACTTT; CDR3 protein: CASNRDYNSPLHF
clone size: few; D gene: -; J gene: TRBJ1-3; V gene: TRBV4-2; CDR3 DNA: TGTGCCAGCAGCCCATTGGTCTCTGGAAACACCATATATTTT; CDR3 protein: CASSPLVSGNTIYF
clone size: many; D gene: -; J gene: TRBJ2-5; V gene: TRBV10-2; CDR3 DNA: TGCGCCAGCGGACTAACGGAGACCCAGTACTTC; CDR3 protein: CASGLTETQYF
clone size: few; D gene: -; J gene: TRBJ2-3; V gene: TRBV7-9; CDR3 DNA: TGTGCCAGCAGCTTAGTGGCAGATACGCAGTATTTT; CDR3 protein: CASSLVADTQYF
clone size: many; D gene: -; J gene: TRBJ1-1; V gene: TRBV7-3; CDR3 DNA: TGTGCCAGCAGCTTATTGGGGGCGGGCACTGAAGCTTTCTTT; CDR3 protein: CASSLLGAGTEAFF
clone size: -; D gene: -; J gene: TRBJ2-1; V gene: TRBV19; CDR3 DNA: TGTGCCAGTAGTATAGAGATGGGACAGCGGGTAAATGAGCAGTTCTTC; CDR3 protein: CASSIEMGQRVNEQFF
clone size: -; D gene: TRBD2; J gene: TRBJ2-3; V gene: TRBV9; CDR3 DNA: TGTGCCAGCAGCGCCGGACTAGCGGGGGGGCCTCAAGATACGCAGTATTTT; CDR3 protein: CASSAGLAGGPQDTQYF
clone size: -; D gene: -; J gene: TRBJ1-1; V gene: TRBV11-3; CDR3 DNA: TGTGCCAGCAGCTTAGCCACTGAAGCTTTCTTT; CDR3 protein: CASSLATEAFF
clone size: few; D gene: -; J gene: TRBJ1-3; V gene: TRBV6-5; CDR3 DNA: TGTGCCAGCAGCCCACCAAGGGGTGGCACTGGAAACACCATATATTTT; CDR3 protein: CASSPPRGGTGNTIYF
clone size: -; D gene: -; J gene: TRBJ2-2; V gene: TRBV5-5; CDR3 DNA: TGTGCCAGCAGCTTGGAGCCAGGGCGCACCGGGGAGCTGTTTTTT; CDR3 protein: CASSLEPGRTGELFF
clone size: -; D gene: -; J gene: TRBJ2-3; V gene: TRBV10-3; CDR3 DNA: TGTGCCATACAGCGGGACACTATCATGGATACGCAGTATTTT; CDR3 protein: CAIQRDTIMDTQYF
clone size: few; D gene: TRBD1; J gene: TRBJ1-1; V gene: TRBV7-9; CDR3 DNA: TGTGCCAGCAGCTTGGGACAGGGTGGGGAAGCTTTCTTT; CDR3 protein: CASSLGQGGEAFF
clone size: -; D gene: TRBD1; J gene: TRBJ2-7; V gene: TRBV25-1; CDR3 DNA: TGTGCCAGCACCACAACAGGGGCCTACGAGCAGTACTTC; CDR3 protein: CASTTTGAYEQYF
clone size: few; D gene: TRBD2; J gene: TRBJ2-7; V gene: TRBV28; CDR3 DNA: TGTGCCAGCAGTTTATTGACTAGCGGAAGCTCCTACGAGCAGTACTTC; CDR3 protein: CASSLLTSGSSYEQYF
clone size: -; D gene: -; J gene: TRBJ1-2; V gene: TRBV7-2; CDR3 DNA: TGTGCCAGCAGCTTGGAGGGGAACTATGGCTACACCTTC; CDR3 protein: CASSLEGNYGYTF
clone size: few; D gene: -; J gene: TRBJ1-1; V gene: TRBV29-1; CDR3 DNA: TGCAGCGTTGGGGGTAGGACTGAAGCTTTCTTT; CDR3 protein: CSVGGRTEAFF
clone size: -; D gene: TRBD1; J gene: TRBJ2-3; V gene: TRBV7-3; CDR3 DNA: TGTGCCAGCAGCCCAACCCGACAGGGGGCTGGAGATACGCAGTATTTT; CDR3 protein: CASSPTRQGAGDTQYF
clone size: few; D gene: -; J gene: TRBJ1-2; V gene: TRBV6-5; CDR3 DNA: TGTGCCAGCAGTCCGACCGGGAACACTAACTATGGCTACACCTTC; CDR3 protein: CASSPTGNTNYGYTF
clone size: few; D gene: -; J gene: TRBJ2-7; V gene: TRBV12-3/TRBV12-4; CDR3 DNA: TGTGCCAGCAGTAAGGGGGTCAGGGGCTCCTACGAGCAGTACTTC; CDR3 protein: CASSKGVRGSYEQYF
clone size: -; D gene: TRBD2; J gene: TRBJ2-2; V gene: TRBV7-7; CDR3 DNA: TGTGCTAGTAGCTTGCAGGGAGGGGCCGGGGAGCTGTTTTTT; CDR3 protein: CASSLQGGAGELFF
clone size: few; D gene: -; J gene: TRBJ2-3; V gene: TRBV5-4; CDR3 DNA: TGTGCCAGCAGCTTGGCGGGGAATAATGGAGATACGCAGTATTTT; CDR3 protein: CASSLAGNNGDTQYF
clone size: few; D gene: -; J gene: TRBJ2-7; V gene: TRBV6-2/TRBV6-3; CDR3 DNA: TGTGCCAGCAAACCGGGACACCTAACCTACGAGCAGTACTTC; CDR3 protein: CASKPGHLTYEQYF
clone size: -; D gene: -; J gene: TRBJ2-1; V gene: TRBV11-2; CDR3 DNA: TGTGCCAGCAGCTCCAGAGGGATAGAGCAGTTCTTC; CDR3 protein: CASSSRGIEQFF
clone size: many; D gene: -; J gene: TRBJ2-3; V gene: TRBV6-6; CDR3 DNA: TGTGCCAGCAGTTACTCTCAGGATACGCAGTATTTT; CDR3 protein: CASSYSQDTQYF
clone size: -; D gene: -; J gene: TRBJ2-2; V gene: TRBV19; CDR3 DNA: TGTGCCAGTAGTGTCGGGGCGAACACCGGGGAGCTGTTTTTT; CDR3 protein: CASSVGANTGELFF
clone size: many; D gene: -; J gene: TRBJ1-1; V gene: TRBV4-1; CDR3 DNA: TGCGCCAGCAGAGGGGGGTTAGGAATGAACACTGAAGCTTTCTTT; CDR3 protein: CASRGGLGMNTEAFF
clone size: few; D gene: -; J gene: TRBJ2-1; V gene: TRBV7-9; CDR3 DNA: TGTGCCAGCAGCTTAGTTTCGCCCGCGGGTGAGCAGTTCTTC; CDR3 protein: CASSLVSPAGEQFF
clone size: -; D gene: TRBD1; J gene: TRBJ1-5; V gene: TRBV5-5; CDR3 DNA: TGTGCCAGCAGCAGCGGACAGGTCAATCAGCCCCAGCATTTT; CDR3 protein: CASSSGQVNQPQHF
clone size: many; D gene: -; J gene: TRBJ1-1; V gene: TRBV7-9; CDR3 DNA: TGTGCCAGCAGCTTAGCGCCCCCAGAGACTGAAGCTTTCTTT; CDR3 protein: CASSLAPPETEAFF
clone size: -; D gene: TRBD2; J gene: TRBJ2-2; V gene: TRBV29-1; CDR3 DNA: TGCAGCGTCGCCGGGACTAGCAGATTGAACACCGGGGAGCTGTTTTTT; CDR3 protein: CSVAGTSRLNTGELFF
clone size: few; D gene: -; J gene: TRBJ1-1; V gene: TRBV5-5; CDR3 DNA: TGTGCCAGCAGCTTGGAGTGGGTGAGAACTGAAGCTTTCTTT; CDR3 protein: CASSLEWVRTEAFF
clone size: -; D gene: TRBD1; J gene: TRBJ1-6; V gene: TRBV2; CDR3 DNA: TGTGCCAGCTGGCGACAGGGTATCTATAATTCACCCCTCCACTTT; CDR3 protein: CASWRQGIYNSPLHF
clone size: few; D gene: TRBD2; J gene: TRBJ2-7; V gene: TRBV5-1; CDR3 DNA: TGCGCCAGCAGTCAACCTAGCGGGAGCTACGAGCAGTACTTC; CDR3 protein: CASSQPSGSYEQYF
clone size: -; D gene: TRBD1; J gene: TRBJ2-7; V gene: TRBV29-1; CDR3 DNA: TGCAGCGTGAGGACAGGAAGCCCGACCTACGAGCAGTACTTC; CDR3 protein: CSVRTGSPTYEQYF
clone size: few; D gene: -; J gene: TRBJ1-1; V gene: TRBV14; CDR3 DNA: TGTGCCAGCAGCCCCCTCAGGACGAACACTGAAGCTTTCTTT; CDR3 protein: CASSPLRTNTEAFF
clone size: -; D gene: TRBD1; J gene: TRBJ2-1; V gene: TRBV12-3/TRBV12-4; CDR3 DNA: TGTGCCAGCACCATGACAGGGGGGTACAATGAGCAGTTCTTC; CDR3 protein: CASTMTGGYNEQFF
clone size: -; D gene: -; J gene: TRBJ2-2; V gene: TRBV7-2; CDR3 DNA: TGTGCCAGCAGTGACCGGCCCGGGGAGCTGTTTTTT; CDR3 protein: CASSDRPGELFF
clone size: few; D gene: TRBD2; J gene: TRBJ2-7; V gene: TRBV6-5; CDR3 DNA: TGTGCCAGCAGTTACCGGGGGGGTTCATCGTACTTC; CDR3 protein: CASSYRGGSSYF
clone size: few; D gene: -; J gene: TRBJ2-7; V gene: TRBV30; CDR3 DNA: TGTGCCTGGAGTGGAGGAACCTACGAGCAGTACTTC; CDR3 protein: CAWSGGTYEQYF
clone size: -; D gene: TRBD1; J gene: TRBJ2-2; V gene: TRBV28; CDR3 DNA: TGTGCCAGCAGTCCCTCCGGGACAGGGGGCATATCCGGGGAGCTGTTTTTT; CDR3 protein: CASSPSGTGGISGELFF
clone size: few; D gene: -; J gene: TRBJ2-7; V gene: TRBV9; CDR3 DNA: TGTGCCAGCAGCCCTCTAGACGAGCAGTACTTC; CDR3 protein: CASSPLDEQYF
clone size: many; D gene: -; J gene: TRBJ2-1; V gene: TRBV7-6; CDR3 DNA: TGTGCCAGCAGCTTAGTCCCCGGGGTATCCGGTGGGTTCTTC; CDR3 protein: CASSLVPGVSGGFF
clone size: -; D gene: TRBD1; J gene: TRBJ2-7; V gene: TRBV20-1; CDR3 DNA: TGCAGTGCTAACCGCGAGGGGGCCCCTACCTACGAGCAGTACTTC; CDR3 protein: CSANREGAPTYEQYF
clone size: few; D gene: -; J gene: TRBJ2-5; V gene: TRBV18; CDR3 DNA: TGTGCCAGCTCACCCCAGGGCCCGGCAGGGGAGACCCAGTACTTC; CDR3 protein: CASSPQGPAGETQYF
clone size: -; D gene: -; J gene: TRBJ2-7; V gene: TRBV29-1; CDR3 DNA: TGCAGCGCCAAGGGAACAGGTACCTACGAGCAGTACTTC; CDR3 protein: CSAKGTGTYEQYF